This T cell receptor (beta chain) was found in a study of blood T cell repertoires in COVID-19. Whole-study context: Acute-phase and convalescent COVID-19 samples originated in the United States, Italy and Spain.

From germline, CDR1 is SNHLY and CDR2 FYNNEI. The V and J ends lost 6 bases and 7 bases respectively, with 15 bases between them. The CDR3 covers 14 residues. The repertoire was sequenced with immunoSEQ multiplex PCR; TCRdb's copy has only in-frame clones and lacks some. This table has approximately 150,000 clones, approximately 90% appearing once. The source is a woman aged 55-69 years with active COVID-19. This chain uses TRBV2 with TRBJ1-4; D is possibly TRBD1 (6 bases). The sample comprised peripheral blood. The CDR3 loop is CASRQGLAGEKLFF. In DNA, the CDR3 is TGTGCCAGCAGACAGGGTTTAGCTGGTGAAAAACTGTTTTTT.